Detailed here is one TCR beta chain. TCRdb's copy holds only in-frame clones and misses some; the assay was immunoSEQ multiplex PCR. The sample consists of fewer than 250,000 clones, around 81% of them appearing once. This entry belongs to a study of blood T cell repertoires in COVID-19. Across the whole study: Samples of COVID-19 (acute and convalescent) were obtained from the United States, Italy and Spain.

This CDR3 spans 12 amino acids. Germline-derived CDR1 and CDR2 are SGHTA and FQGNSA. The V and J ends lost 4 bases and 10 bases respectively, with 13 bases between them. The receptor's source is a woman aged 60-70 years with active or convalescent COVID-19. Specimen: peripheral blood. The rearrangement links TRBV7-2 to TRBJ1-1, with a possible D match to TRBD1 (6 bases). CDR3 sequence reads: CASSYYRGAAFF. In DNA form, the CDR3 reads TGTGCCAGCAGCTATTATCGGGGGGCAGCTTTCTTT.